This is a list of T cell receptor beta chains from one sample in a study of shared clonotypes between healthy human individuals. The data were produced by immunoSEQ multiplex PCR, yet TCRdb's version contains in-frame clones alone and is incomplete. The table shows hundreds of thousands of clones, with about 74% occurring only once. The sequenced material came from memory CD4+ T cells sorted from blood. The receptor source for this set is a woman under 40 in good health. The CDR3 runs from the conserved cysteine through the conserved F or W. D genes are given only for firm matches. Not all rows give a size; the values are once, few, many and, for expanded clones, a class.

CDR3aa: CASSLGTSGIDEQYF
CDR3nt: TGCGCCAGCAGCCTAGGGACTAGCGGGATTGACGAGCAGTACTTC
d_gene: TRBD2
v_gene: TRBV5-1
abundance: NA
j_gene: TRBJ2-7

CDR3aa: CASSSNPSSYEQYF
CDR3nt: TGCGCCAGCAGCTCGAATCCTAGCTCCTACGAGCAGTACTTC
d_gene: NA
v_gene: TRBV5-1
abundance: once
j_gene: TRBJ2-7

CDR3aa: CASTPSYEQYF
CDR3nt: TGTGCCAGCACCCCAAGCTACGAGCAGTACTTC
d_gene: NA
v_gene: TRBV27
abundance: NA
j_gene: TRBJ2-7

CDR3aa: CASSSSGALSYEQYF
CDR3nt: TGTGCCAGCAGCTCGAGCGGGGCTCTCTCCTACGAGCAGTACTTC
d_gene: TRBD2
v_gene: TRBV28
abundance: NA
j_gene: TRBJ2-7

CDR3aa: CASSFYRAYEQYF
CDR3nt: TGTGCCAGCAGCTTCTACAGGGCGTACGAGCAGTACTTC
d_gene: NA
v_gene: TRBV5-5
abundance: NA
j_gene: TRBJ2-7

CDR3aa: CASSQDLKGRTEAFF
CDR3nt: TGTGCCAGCAGCCAAGATCTGAAGGGACGCACTGAAGCTTTCTTT
d_gene: NA
v_gene: TRBV14
abundance: NA
j_gene: TRBJ1-1

CDR3aa: CASSLVATDTQYF
CDR3nt: TGTGCCAGCAGCTTAGTCGCCACAGATACGCAGTATTTT
d_gene: NA
v_gene: TRBV11-3
abundance: NA
j_gene: TRBJ2-3

CDR3aa: CASSGVRGTQYF
CDR3nt: TGTGCCAGTAGTGGGGTCCGTGGTACGCAGTATTTT
d_gene: NA
v_gene: TRBV6-5
abundance: NA
j_gene: TRBJ2-3

CDR3aa: CASSYQTGPQHF
CDR3nt: TGTGCCAGCAGTTACCAGACCGGGCCCCAGCATTTT
d_gene: NA
v_gene: TRBV28
abundance: once
j_gene: TRBJ1-5

CDR3aa: CASESGTDHNQPQHF
CDR3nt: TGTGCCAGTGAATCCGGGACAGACCACAATCAGCCCCAGCATTTT
d_gene: TRBD1
v_gene: TRBV19
abundance: NA
j_gene: TRBJ1-5

CDR3aa: CASSLEPGQGYNEQFF
CDR3nt: TGTGCCAGCAGCTTAGAGCCGGGACAGGGGTACAATGAGCAGTTCTTC
d_gene: TRBD1
v_gene: TRBV7-9
abundance: NA
j_gene: TRBJ2-1

CDR3aa: CASSAAAVVVGETQYF
CDR3nt: TGTGCCAGCAGTGCGGCGGCCGTAGTCGTGGGGGAGACCCAGTACTTC
d_gene: NA
v_gene: TRBV28
abundance: NA
j_gene: TRBJ2-5

CDR3aa: CASSVVAAYNEQFF
CDR3nt: TGTGCCAGCAGCGTAGTGGCTGCCTACAATGAGCAGTTCTTC
d_gene: NA
v_gene: TRBV9
abundance: NA
j_gene: TRBJ2-1

CDR3aa: CASSFQNYEQYF
CDR3nt: TGTGCCAGCAGTTTCCAGAACTACGAGCAGTACTTC
d_gene: NA
v_gene: TRBV28
abundance: NA
j_gene: TRBJ2-7

CDR3aa: CASSLVPLSGKASNEQFF
CDR3nt: TGTGCCAGCAGCTTAGTTCCCCTAAGCGGGAAAGCCTCAAATGAGCAGTTCTTC
d_gene: TRBD2
v_gene: TRBV7-9
abundance: NA
j_gene: TRBJ2-1

CDR3aa: CASSLTAPNQPQHF
CDR3nt: TGTGCCAGCAGCTTGACAGCGCCCAATCAGCCCCAGCATTTT
d_gene: NA
v_gene: TRBV11-2
abundance: NA
j_gene: TRBJ1-5

CDR3aa: CASSLRGLGEKLFF
CDR3nt: TGTGCCAGCAGTTTACGGGGTTTAGGGGAAAAACTGTTTTTT
d_gene: NA
v_gene: TRBV27
abundance: NA
j_gene: TRBJ1-4

CDR3aa: CASSLTSGSRTDTQYF
CDR3nt: TGTGCCAGCAGCCTCACCAGCGGGAGTCGGACAGATACGCAGTATTTT
d_gene: TRBD2
v_gene: TRBV9
abundance: many
j_gene: TRBJ2-3

CDR3aa: CATDGAGTYEQYF
CDR3nt: TGTGCCACCGACGGGGCGGGGACCTACGAGCAGTACTTC
d_gene: NA
v_gene: TRBV6-5
abundance: NA
j_gene: TRBJ2-7

CDR3aa: CASSTWVERESLGNYEQYF
CDR3nt: TGTGCCAGCAGCACCTGGGTCGAGCGGGAGTCTCTGGGTAACTACGAGCAGTACTTC
d_gene: NA
v_gene: TRBV21-1
abundance: NA
j_gene: TRBJ2-7

CDR3aa: CASRSDSSYGYTF
CDR3nt: TGTGCCAGCAGATCCGACAGTTCCTATGGCTACACCTTC
d_gene: NA
v_gene: TRBV7-9
abundance: NA
j_gene: TRBJ1-2

CDR3aa: CASSLPRQGKNTQYF
CDR3nt: TGCGCCAGCAGCTTGCCCAGACAGGGAAAAAATACGCAGTATTTT
d_gene: TRBD1
v_gene: TRBV5-1
abundance: NA
j_gene: TRBJ2-3

CDR3aa: CASSLVGQVNQPQHF
CDR3nt: TGTGCCAGCAGCTTAGTGGGACAGGTCAATCAGCCCCAGCATTTT
d_gene: TRBD1
v_gene: TRBV7-9
abundance: NA
j_gene: TRBJ1-5

CDR3aa: CASSFLPAGSDNEQFF
CDR3nt: TGCGCCAGCAGCTTCTTACCAGCGGGGTCCGACAATGAGCAGTTCTTC
d_gene: TRBD2
v_gene: TRBV5-1
abundance: NA
j_gene: TRBJ2-1

CDR3aa: CASSLDGYNQPQHF
CDR3nt: TGTGCCAGCAGCTTGGACGGATATAATCAGCCCCAGCATTTT
d_gene: NA
v_gene: TRBV7-2
abundance: NA
j_gene: TRBJ1-5

CDR3aa: CASCHPGGSSSSYNEQFF
CDR3nt: TGTGCCAGCTGCCACCCCGGCGGTAGTTCTAGCTCCTACAATGAGCAGTTCTTC
d_gene: NA
v_gene: TRBV5-5
abundance: NA
j_gene: TRBJ2-1

CDR3aa: CASLRGGEQGARGYTF
CDR3nt: TGTGCCAGCCTTAGAGGGGGAGAACAGGGGGCGCGTGGCTACACCTTC
d_gene: TRBD1
v_gene: TRBV28
abundance: NA
j_gene: TRBJ1-2

CDR3aa: CASSQPFQGRAGANVLTF
CDR3nt: TGTGCCAGCAGCCAACCCTTTCAGGGGCGCGCCGGGGCCAACGTCCTGACTTTC
d_gene: NA
v_gene: TRBV4-2
abundance: NA
j_gene: TRBJ2-6

CDR3aa: CASRRQGEGEKLFF
CDR3nt: TGTGCCAGTAGACGACAGGGTGAAGGTGAAAAACTGTTTTTT
d_gene: TRBD1
v_gene: TRBV19
abundance: NA
j_gene: TRBJ1-4

CDR3aa: CASGPISTDTQYF
CDR3nt: TGTGCCAGCGGTCCGATTAGCACAGATACGCAGTATTTT
d_gene: NA
v_gene: TRBV27
abundance: NA
j_gene: TRBJ2-3

CDR3aa: CASSFRGQGNVGAQHF
CDR3nt: TGTGCCAGCAGTTTCAGGGGACAGGGTAACGTTGGAGCCCAGCATTTT
d_gene: TRBD1
v_gene: TRBV28
abundance: NA
j_gene: TRBJ1-5

CDR3aa: CASSPQANLNYGYTF
CDR3nt: TGTGCCAGCAGCCCACAGGCTAACCTAAACTATGGCTACACCTTC
d_gene: NA
v_gene: TRBV7-2
abundance: few
j_gene: TRBJ1-2

CDR3aa: CASSPRPPDEQFF
CDR3nt: TGCGCCAGCAGCCCACGCCCACCCGATGAGCAGTTCTTC
d_gene: NA
v_gene: TRBV5-1
abundance: many
j_gene: TRBJ2-1

CDR3aa: CASSRIAESSYNEQFF
CDR3nt: TGCGCCAGCAGCCGCATAGCGGAAAGCTCCTACAATGAGCAGTTCTTC
d_gene: NA
v_gene: TRBV5-1
abundance: NA
j_gene: TRBJ2-1

CDR3aa: CASSYSYGGNTEAFF
CDR3nt: TGTGCCAGCAGTTACTCGTACGGCGGCAACACTGAAGCTTTCTTT
d_gene: NA
v_gene: TRBV6-5
abundance: NA
j_gene: TRBJ1-1

CDR3aa: CASSLKGLDWKLFF
CDR3nt: TGTGCCAGCAGTTTAAAGGGGTTAGATTGGAAACTGTTTTTT
d_gene: NA
v_gene: TRBV28
abundance: NA
j_gene: TRBJ1-4

CDR3aa: CASSFTGYSTEAFF
CDR3nt: TGTGCCAGCAGCTTTACAGGGTACAGCACTGAAGCTTTCTTT
d_gene: NA
v_gene: TRBV5-6
abundance: NA
j_gene: TRBJ1-1

CDR3aa: CASTTTKRYNEQFF
CDR3nt: TGTGCCAGCACCACCACTAAACGATACAATGAGCAGTTCTTC
d_gene: NA
v_gene: TRBV28
abundance: NA
j_gene: TRBJ2-1

CDR3aa: CASSLPSGRETQYF
CDR3nt: TGTGCCAGCAGCTTGCCTAGCGGTCGAGAGACCCAGTACTTC
d_gene: TRBD2
v_gene: TRBV2
abundance: NA
j_gene: TRBJ2-5

CDR3aa: CASSEQMTVAEAFF
CDR3nt: TGTGCCAGCAGTGAACAAATGACAGTTGCTGAAGCTTTCTTT
d_gene: NA
v_gene: TRBV6-1
abundance: NA
j_gene: TRBJ1-1

CDR3aa: CASRMREGYEQYF
CDR3nt: TGTGCCAGTAGGATGCGGGAGGGGTACGAGCAGTACTTC
d_gene: TRBD2
v_gene: TRBV19
abundance: once
j_gene: TRBJ2-7

CDR3aa: CASSVGSASAHYEQYF
CDR3nt: TGTGCCAGCAGCGTAGGATCGGCTAGCGCCCACTACGAGCAGTACTTC
d_gene: NA
v_gene: TRBV9
abundance: NA
j_gene: TRBJ2-7

CDR3aa: CASSPTPVRTSGGYEQYF
CDR3nt: TGTGCCAGCTCACCGACTCCCGTACGGACTAGCGGAGGTTACGAGCAGTACTTC
d_gene: TRBD2
v_gene: TRBV18
abundance: once
j_gene: TRBJ2-7

CDR3aa: CASHERGETQYF
CDR3nt: TGTGCCAGTCATGAGAGGGGAGAGACCCAGTACTTC
d_gene: NA
v_gene: TRBV28
abundance: once
j_gene: TRBJ2-5

CDR3aa: CASSRTSDEQYF
CDR3nt: TGTGCCAGCAGCCGCACTAGCGACGAGCAGTACTTC
d_gene: TRBD2
v_gene: TRBV7-9
abundance: NA
j_gene: TRBJ2-7

CDR3aa: CASSPLGHGYTF
CDR3nt: TGTGCCAGCAGTCCTCTAGGACATGGCTACACCTTC
d_gene: NA
v_gene: TRBV6-5
abundance: NA
j_gene: TRBJ1-2

CDR3aa: CASSLTRQGLHEQFF
CDR3nt: TGTGCCAGCAGTCTGACGCGACAGGGTCTCCATGAGCAGTTCTTC
d_gene: TRBD1
v_gene: TRBV25-1
abundance: NA
j_gene: TRBJ2-1

CDR3aa: CASSLGGVPANSNEQFF
CDR3nt: TGCGCCAGCAGCTTGGGGGGTGTTCCGGCGAACTCCAATGAGCAGTTCTTC
d_gene: NA
v_gene: TRBV5-1
abundance: NA
j_gene: TRBJ2-1

CDR3aa: CASTWDLSGNTIYF
CDR3nt: TGTGCCAGCACCTGGGACCTCTCTGGAAACACCATATATTTT
d_gene: NA
v_gene: TRBV6-5
abundance: NA
j_gene: TRBJ1-3

CDR3aa: CASSPRAPGHGQPQHF
CDR3nt: TGTGCCAGCAGCCCCCGGGCTCCCGGGCATGGTCAGCCCCAGCATTTT
d_gene: NA
v_gene: TRBV27
abundance: few
j_gene: TRBJ1-5